These 6 T cell receptor beta chains came from one sample sequenced in a study of blood T cell repertoires in COVID-19. Clones were read by immunoSEQ multiplex PCR, and TCRdb kept only the in-frame ones, dropping some. The profile shows a few hundred thousand clones, approximately 89% of them singletons. Sample: peripheral blood. The source of these receptors is a woman in her fifties or sixties with acute or convalescent COVID-19.

This rearrangement joins TRBV10-3 to TRBJ2-3, with 9 nucleotides matching TRBD2. The germline V gene encodes CDR1 ENHRY and CDR2 SYGVKD. CDR3 length: 18 residues. Unmatched junction bases numbered 18, after V lost 10 bases and J lost 1 base. The CDR3 here is CATGKIAGDRAGTDTQYF. The CDR3 DNA reads as TGTGCCACGGGGAAAATAGCGGGAGACAGGGCAGGCACAGATACGCAGTATTTT.

The chain combines TRBV18 with TRBJ1-2, with no clear D. This CDR3 region has 13 residues. From germline, CDR1 is KGHSH and CDR2 LQKENI. Trimming removed 3 bases from V and 7 bases from J, with 12 bases in between. Written as DNA, the CDR3 is TGTGCCAGCTCACCTAAGGGAGCGGCTGGCTACACCTTC. Translated, it gives CASSPKGAAGYTF.

V and J are TRBV4-2 and TRBJ2-5, with no clear D. The V and J ends lost 2 bases and 5 bases respectively, with 15 bases between them. Per germline, CDR1 LGHNA and CDR2 YNFKEQ. The CDR3 runs to 15 residues. CDR3 nucleotide sequence: TGTGCCAGCAGCCAAAATGGGTTAGACGGGGAGACCCAGTACTTC. This encodes CASSQNGLDGETQYF.

This chain joins TRBV19 and TRBJ1-3, with 8 nucleotides matching TRBD1. The CDR3 runs to 14 residues. J was trimmed by 4 bases and V by 7 bases; bases with no gene match: 6. CDR1 and CDR2 (germline): LNHDA, SQIVND (reference sequence). The CDR3 DNA follows: TGTGCCAGTACCATGACAGGGGAAGGAAACACCATATATTTT. Translated: CASTMTGEGNTIYF.

This chain uses TRBV6-4 with TRBJ1-2; tentative D call: TRBD1 (5 bases). The CDR3 spans 14 residues. Germline V gives CDR1 MRHNA, CDR2 SNTAGT. The ends were cut back, 4 bases at V and 4 bases at J, with 13 bases in the middle. CDR3 sequence: CASSVPLGRYGYTF. For the CDR3, the DNA is TGTGCCAGCAGTGTACCGTTGGGGCGCTATGGCTACACCTTC.

V and J are TRBV5-6 and TRBJ1-3, with D possibly being TRBD1 (6 bases). With 0 bases removed from V and 0 bases from J, the gap between germline ends came to 10 bases. Germline CDR1 reads SGHDT; CDR2 reads YYEEEE. CDR3 length: 16 amino acids. The CDR3 loop reads CASSLETGISGNTIYF. In DNA form, the CDR3 reads TGTGCCAGCAGCTTGGAAACAGGGATCTCTGGAAACACCATATATTTT.